The table lists the clone carrying this TCR beta chain with a count of one. There are 19 residues in the CDR3. Germline CDR1 reads SGHRS; CDR2 reads YFSETQ. Losses at the gene ends were 8 bases for V and 1 base for J; bases not matched to a gene: 18. Libraries were prepared by immunoSEQ multiplex PCR; TCRdb keeps only in-frame clonotypes and omits some of them. The sample shows fewer than 60,000 clones, 90% to 95% of them seen only once. The data were taken from a study of technical replicates of blood from a handful of donors. The sample was PBMCs. The source of this sequence is a human donor in good health. Some clones in this sample may be carry-over from other donors' samples. J is TRBJ2-2 and V is TRBV5-1; TRBD1 aligns across 9 bases. CDR3 loop: CARKFGGQGESGNTGELFF. The CDR3 nucleotides read TGCGCCAGGAAATTCGGGGGACAGGGTGAAAGCGGGAACACCGGGGAGCTGTTTTTT. The variable domain in full, with the rest retrieved from reference TRBV5-1 and TRBJ2-2, is KAGVTQTPRYLIKTRGQQVTLSCSPISGHRSVSWYQQTPGQGLQFLFEYFSETQRNKGNFPGRFSGRQFSNSRSEMNVSTLELGDSALYLCARKFGGQGESGNTGELFFGEGSRLTVL.